This T cell receptor beta chain was identified during a study of blood T cell repertoires in COVID-19. Sequenced by immunoSEQ multiplex PCR; TCRdb stores in-frame clones only, minus some. The table includes some 50,000 clones, 80% to 90% detected once. This TCR came from an elderly woman with acute or convalescent COVID-19. The sequencing input was peripheral blood.

The DNA of the CDR3 is TGTGCCACCACCCTGGAGAGGGGGCACGTTCACTACGAGCAGTACTTC. Amino acid sequence: CATTLERGHVHYEQYF. The chain is built from TRBV24-1 and TRBJ2-7; 7 nucleotides agree with TRBD1. Per the germline V gene, CDR1 is KGHDR and CDR2 is SFDVKD. This CDR3 region has 16 residues. The V segment lost 8 bases and the J segment 3 bases; nucleotides outside the gene matches: 15.